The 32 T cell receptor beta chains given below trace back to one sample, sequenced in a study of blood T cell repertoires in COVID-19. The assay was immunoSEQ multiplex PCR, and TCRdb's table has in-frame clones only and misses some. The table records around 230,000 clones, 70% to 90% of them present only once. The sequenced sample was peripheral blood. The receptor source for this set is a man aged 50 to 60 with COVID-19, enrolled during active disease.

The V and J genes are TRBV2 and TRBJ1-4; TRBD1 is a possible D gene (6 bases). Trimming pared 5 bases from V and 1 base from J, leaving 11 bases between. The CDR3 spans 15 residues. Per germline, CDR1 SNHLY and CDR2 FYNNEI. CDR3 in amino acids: CASSPNRVTNEKLFF. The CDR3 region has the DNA TGTGCCAGCAGTCCAAACAGGGTAACTAATGAAAAACTGTTTTTT. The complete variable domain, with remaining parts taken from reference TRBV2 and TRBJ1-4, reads EPEVTQTPSHQVTQMGQEVILRCVPISNHLYFYWYRQILGQKVEFLVSFYNNEISEKSEIFDDQFSVERPDGSNFTLKIRSTKLEDSAMYFCASSPNRVTNEKLFFGSGTQLSVL.

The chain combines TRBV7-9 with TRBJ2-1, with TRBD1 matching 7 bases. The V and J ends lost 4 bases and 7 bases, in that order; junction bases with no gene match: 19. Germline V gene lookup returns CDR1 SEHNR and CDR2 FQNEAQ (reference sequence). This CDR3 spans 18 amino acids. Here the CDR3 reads CASSSHNINYGTANEQFF. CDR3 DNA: TGTGCCAGCAGCTCCCATAACATTAACTATGGGACAGCTAATGAGCAGTTCTTC.

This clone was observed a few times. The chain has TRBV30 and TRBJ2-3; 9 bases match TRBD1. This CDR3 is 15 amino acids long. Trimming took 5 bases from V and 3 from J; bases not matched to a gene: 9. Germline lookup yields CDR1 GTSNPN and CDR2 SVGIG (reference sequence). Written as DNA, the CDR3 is TGTGCCTGGGGACACGGGACAGGGAAGACAGATACGCAGTATTTT. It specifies CAWGHGTGKTDTQYF.

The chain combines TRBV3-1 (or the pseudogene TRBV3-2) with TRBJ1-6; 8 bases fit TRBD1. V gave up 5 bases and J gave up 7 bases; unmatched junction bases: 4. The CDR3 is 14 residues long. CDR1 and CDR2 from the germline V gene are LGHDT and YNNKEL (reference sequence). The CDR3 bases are TGTGCCAGCAGCACTCAGGGGGCCAATTCACCCCTCCACTTT. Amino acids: CASSTQGANSPLHF.

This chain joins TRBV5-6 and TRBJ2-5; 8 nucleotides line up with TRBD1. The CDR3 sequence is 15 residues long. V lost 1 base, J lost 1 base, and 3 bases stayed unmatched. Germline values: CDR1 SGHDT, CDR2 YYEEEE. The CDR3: CASSLSGQAQETQYF. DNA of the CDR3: TGTGCCAGCAGCTTGTCGGGACAGGCCCAAGAGACCCAGTACTTC.

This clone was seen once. In nucleotides, the CDR3 is TGTGCCAGTAGTACGGGGGTAGGCGGAGGAGAGACCCAGTACTTC. Its translation: CASSTGVGGGETQYF. This rearrangement joins TRBV19 to TRBJ2-5; a weak D match, TRBD2 (6 bases). This CDR3 spans 15 amino acids. Germline assignment: CDR1 LNHDA and CDR2 SQIVND (reference sequence). Trimming took off 4 bases at V and 4 bases at J, with 16 bases between the two ends. The full variable domain, completed using reference TRBV19 and TRBJ2-5, is DGGITQSPKYLFRKEGQNVTLSCEQNLNHDAMYWYRQDPGQGLRLIYYSQIVNDFQKGDIAEGYSVSREKKESFPLTVTSAQKNPTAFYLCASSTGVGGGETQYFGPGTRLLVL.

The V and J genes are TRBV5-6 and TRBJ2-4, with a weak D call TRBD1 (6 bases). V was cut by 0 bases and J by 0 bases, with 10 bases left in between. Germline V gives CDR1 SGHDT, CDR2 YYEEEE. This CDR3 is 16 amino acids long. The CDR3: CASSLETGVAKNIQYF. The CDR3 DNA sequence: TGTGCCAGCAGCTTGGAGACAGGAGTAGCCAAAAACATTCAGTACTTC.

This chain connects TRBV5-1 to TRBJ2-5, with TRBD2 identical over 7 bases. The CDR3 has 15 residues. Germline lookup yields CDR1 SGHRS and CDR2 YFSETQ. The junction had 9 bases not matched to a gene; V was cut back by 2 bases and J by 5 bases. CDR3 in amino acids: CASSFRPAGSETQYF. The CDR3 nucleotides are TGCGCCAGCAGCTTTCGTCCAGCGGGGAGTGAGACCCAGTACTTC.

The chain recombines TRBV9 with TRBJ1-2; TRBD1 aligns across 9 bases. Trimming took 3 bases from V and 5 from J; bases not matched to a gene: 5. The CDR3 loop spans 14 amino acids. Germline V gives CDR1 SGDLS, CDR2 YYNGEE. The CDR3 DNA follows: TGTGCCAGCAGCGCCGGGACAGGGAGTTATGGCTACACCTTC. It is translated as CASSAGTGSYGYTF.

CDR3 coding DNA: TGTGCCAGCAGTTTGAGGGATCAGGATTCAACTGAAGCTTTCTTT. Residues: CASSLRDQDSTEAFF. The genes are TRBV6-4 and TRBJ1-1, with D unclear. Germline CDR1 MRHNA, CDR2 SNTAGT. Trimming removed 5 bases at V and 5 bases at J, with 18 bases between. This CDR3 contains 15 residues.

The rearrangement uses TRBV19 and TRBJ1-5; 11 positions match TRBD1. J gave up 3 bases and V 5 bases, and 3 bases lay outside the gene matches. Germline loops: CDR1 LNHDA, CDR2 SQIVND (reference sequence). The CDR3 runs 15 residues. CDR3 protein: CASSRDRGNNQPQHF. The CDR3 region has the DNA TGTGCCAGTAGTCGGGACAGGGGGAACAATCAGCCCCAGCATTTT.

CDR3 residues: CASVEGEIAKNIQYF. For the CDR3, the DNA is TGTGCCAGCGTGGAAGGAGAAATAGCCAAAAACATTCAGTACTTC. The chain recombines TRBV7-9 with TRBJ2-4; D uncertain. The CDR3 consists of 15 residues. Deletions cut 8 bases from V and 0 bases from J, with 14 bases between. CDR1 and CDR2 from the germline V gene are SEHNR and FQNEAQ (reference sequence).

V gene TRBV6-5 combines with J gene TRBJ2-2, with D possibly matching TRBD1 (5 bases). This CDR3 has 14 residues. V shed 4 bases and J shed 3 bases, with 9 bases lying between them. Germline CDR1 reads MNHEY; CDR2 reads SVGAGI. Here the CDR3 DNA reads TGTGCCAGCAGTTTTTTAGGGGACACCGGGGAGCTGTTTTTT. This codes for CASSFLGDTGELFF.

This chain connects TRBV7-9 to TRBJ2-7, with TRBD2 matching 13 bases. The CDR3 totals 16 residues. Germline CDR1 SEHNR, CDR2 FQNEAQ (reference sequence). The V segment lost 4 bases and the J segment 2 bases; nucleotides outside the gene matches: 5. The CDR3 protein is CASSSRLAGGTYEQYF. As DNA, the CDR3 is TGTGCCAGCAGCTCCCGACTAGCGGGGGGAACCTACGAGCAGTACTTC.

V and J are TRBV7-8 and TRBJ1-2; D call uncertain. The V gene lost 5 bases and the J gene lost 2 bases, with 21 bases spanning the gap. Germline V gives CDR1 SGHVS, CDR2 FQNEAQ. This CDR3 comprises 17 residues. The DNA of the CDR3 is TGTGCCAGCAGCCCCCCTCGCCGAAGCGGCGGCAACTATGGCTACACCTTC. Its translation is CASSPPRRSGGNYGYTF. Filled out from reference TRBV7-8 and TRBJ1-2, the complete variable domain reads GAGVSQSPRYKVAKRGQDVALRCDPISGHVSLFWYQQALGQGPEFLTYFQNEAQLDKSGLPSDRFFAERPEGSVSTLKIQRTQQEDSAVYLCASSPPRRSGGNYGYTFGSGTRLTVV.

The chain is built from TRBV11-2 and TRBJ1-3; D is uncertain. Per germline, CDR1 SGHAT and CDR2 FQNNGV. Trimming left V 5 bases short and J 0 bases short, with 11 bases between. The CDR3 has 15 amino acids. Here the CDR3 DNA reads TGTGCCAGCAGCCCATCCGGGTCCTCTGGAAACACCATATATTTT. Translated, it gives CASSPSGSSGNTIYF. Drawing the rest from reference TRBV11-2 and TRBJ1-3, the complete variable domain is EAGVAQSPRYKIIEKRQSVAFWCNPISGHATLYWYQQILGQGPKLLIQFQNNGVVDDSQLPKDRFSAERLKGVDSTLKIQPAKLEDSAVYLCASSPSGSSGNTIYFGEGSWLTVV.

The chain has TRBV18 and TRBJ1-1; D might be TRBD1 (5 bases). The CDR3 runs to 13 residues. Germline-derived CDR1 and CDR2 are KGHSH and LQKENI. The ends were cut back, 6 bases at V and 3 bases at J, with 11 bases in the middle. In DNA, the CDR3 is TGTGCCAGCTCGAACAAAGGGGACACTGAAGCTTTCTTT. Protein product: CASSNKGDTEAFF.

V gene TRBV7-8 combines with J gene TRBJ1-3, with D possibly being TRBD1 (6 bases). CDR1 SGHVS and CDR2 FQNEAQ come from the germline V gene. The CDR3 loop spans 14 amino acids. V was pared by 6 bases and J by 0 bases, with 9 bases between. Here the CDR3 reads CASRKDSSGNTIYF. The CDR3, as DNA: TGTGCCAGCAGAAAGGACAGCTCTGGAAACACCATATATTTT. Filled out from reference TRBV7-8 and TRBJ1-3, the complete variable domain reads GAGVSQSPRYKVAKRGQDVALRCDPISGHVSLFWYQQALGQGPEFLTYFQNEAQLDKSGLPSDRFFAERPEGSVSTLKIQRTQQEDSAVYLCASRKDSSGNTIYFGEGSWLTVV.

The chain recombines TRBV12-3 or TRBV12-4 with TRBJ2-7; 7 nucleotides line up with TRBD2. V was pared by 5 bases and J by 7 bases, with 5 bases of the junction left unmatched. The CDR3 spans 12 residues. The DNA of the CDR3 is TGTGCCAGCAGTAGACTAGCCTTTGAGCAGTACTTC. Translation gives CASSRLAFEQYF.

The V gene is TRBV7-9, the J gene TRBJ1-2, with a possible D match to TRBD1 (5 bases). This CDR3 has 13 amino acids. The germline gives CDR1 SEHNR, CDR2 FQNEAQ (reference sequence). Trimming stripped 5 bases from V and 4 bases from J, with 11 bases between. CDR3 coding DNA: TGTGCCAGCAGCATGGACATATCCTATGGCTACACCTTC. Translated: CASSMDISYGYTF. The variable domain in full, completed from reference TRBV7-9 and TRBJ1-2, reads DTGVSQNPRHKITKRGQNVTFRCDPISEHNRLYWYRQTLGQGPEFLTYFQNEAQLEKSRLLSDRFSAERPKGSFSTLEIQRTEQGDSAMYLCASSMDISYGYTFGSGTRLTVV.

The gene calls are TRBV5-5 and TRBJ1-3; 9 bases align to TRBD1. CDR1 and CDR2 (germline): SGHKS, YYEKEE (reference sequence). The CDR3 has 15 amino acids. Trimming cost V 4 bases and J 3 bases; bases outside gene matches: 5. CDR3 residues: CASSGGTGLGNTIYF. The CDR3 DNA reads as TGTGCCAGCAGCGGCGGGACAGGGCTTGGAAACACCATATATTTT.

CDR3 amino acids: CASSLEYGSEQYF. The CDR3 DNA sequence: TGTGCCAGCAGCTTAGAGTACGGGAGTGAGCAGTACTTC. The V and J genes are TRBV13 and TRBJ2-7; maybe TRBD2 (6 bases). The CDR3 extends over 13 amino acids. Deletions cut 1 base from V and 7 bases from J, with 11 bases between. From germline, CDR1 is PRHDT and CDR2 FYEKMQ (reference sequence). Full variable domain (rest looked up from reference TRBV13 and TRBJ2-7): AAGVIQSPRHLIKEKRETATLKCYPIPRHDTVYWYQQGPGQDPQFLISFYEKMQSDKGSIPDRFSAQQFSDYHSELNMSSLELGDSALYFCASSLEYGSEQYFGPGTRLTVT.

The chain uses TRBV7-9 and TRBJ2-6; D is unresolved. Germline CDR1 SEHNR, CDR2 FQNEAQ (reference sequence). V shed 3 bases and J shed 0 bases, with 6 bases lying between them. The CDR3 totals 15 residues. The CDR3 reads CASSFQVSGANVLTF. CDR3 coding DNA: TGTGCCAGCAGCTTCCAGGTCTCTGGGGCCAACGTCCTGACTTTC.

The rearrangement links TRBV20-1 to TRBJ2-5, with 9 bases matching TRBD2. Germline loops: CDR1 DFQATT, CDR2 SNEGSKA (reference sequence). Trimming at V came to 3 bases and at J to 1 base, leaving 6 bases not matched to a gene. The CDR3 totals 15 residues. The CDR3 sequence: CSASSGTSPQETQYF. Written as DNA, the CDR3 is TGCAGTGCTAGTTCCGGGACTAGCCCCCAAGAGACCCAGTACTTC.

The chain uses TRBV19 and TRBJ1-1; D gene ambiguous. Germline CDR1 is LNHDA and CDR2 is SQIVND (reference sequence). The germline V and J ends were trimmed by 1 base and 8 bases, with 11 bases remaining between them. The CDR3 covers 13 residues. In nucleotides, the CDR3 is TGTGCCAGTAGTATAGGTCAGAGGCTCGAAGCTTTCTTT. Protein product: CASSIGQRLEAFF.

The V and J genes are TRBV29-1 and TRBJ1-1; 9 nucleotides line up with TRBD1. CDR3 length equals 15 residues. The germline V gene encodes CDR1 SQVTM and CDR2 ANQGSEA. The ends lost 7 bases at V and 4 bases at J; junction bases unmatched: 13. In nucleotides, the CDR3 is TGCAGCGGAAGGGGGGACAGGGCGGGAGGCACTGAAGCTTTCTTT. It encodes CSGRGDRAGGTEAFF.

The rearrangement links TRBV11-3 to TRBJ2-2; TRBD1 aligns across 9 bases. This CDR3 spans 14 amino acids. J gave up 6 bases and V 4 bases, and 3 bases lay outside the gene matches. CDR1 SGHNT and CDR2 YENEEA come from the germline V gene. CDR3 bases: TGTGCCAGCAGCTCGGGACAGGGCGCCGGGGAGCTGTTTTTT. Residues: CASSSGQGAGELFF.

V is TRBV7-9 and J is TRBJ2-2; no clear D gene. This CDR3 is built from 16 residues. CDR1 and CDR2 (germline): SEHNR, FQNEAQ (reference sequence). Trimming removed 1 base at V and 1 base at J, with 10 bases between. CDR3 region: CASSLDVAGNTGELFF. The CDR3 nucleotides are TGTGCCAGCAGCTTAGACGTCGCAGGGAACACCGGGGAGCTGTTTTTT.

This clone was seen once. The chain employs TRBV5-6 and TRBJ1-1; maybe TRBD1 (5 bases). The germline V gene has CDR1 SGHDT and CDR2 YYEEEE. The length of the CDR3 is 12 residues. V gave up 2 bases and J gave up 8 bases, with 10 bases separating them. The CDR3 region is CASSFRGGEAFF. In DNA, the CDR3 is TGTGCCAGCAGCTTTCGCGGGGGAGAAGCTTTCTTT. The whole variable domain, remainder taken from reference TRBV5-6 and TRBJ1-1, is DAGVTQSPTHLIKTRGQQVTLRCSPKSGHDTVSWYQQALGQGPQFIFQYYEEEERQRGNFPDRFSGHQFPNYSSELNVNALLLGDSALYLCASSFRGGEAFFGQGTRLTVV.

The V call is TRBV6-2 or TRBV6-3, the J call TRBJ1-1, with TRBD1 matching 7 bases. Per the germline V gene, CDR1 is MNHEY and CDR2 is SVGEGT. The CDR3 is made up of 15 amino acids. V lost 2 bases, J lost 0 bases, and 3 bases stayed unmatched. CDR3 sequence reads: CASSYRDSLNTEAFF. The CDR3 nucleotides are TGTGCCAGCAGTTACCGGGACAGTTTGAACACTGAAGCTTTCTTT.

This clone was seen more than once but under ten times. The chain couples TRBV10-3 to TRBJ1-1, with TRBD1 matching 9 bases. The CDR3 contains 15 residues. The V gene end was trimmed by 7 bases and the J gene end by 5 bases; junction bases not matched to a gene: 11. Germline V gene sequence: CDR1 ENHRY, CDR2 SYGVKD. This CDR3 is CAITVGVDRGTEAFF. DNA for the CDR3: TGTGCCATCACGGTGGGGGTGGACAGGGGAACTGAAGCTTTCTTT.

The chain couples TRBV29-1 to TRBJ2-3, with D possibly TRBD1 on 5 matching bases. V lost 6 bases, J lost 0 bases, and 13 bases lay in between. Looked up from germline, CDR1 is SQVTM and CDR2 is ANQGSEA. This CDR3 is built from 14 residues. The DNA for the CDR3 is TGCAGCGTGAGATTGAGGACAAGCACAGATACGCAGTATTTT. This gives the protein CSVRLRTSTDTQYF.